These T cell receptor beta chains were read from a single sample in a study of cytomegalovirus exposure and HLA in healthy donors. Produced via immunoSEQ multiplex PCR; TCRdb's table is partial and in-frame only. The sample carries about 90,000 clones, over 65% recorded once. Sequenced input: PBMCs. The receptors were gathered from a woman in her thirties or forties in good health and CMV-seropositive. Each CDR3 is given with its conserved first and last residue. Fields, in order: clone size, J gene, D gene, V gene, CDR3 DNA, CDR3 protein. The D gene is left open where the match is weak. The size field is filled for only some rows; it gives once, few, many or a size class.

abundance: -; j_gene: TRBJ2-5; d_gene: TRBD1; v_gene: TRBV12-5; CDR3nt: TGTGCTAGTGCTAACCGGGACAGGGCTGAGACCCAGTACTTC; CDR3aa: CASANRDRAETQYF
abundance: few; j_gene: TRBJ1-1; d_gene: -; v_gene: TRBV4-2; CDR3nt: TGTGCCAGCAGCCAAGGTGAGGGAAGGAGGACTGAAGCTTTCTTT; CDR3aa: CASSQGEGRRTEAFF
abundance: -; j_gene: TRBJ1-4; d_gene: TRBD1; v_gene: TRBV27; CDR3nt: TGTGCCAGCAGGCCTCGGTGGGACAGGCGGAATGAAAAACTGTTTTTT; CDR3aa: CASRPRWDRRNEKLFF
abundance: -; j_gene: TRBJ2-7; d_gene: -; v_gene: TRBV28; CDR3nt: TGTGCCAGCAACACAGCCACCTACGAGCAGTACTTC; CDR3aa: CASNTATYEQYF
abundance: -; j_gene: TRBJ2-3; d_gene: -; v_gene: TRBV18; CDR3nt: TGTGCCAGCTCACCAATGCCCCCGGCAGGGAGCACAGATACGCAGTATTTT; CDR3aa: CASSPMPPAGSTDTQYF
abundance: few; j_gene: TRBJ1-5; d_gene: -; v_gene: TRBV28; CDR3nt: TGTGCCAGCAGCTTCGACAGCCTCAATCAGCCCCAGCATTTT; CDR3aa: CASSFDSLNQPQHF
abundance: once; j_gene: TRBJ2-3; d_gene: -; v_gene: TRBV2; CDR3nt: TGTGCCAGCAGTGAAGCCCCGGGCCAGGGGTCAAGCACAGATACGCAGTATTTT; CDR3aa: CASSEAPGQGSSTDTQYF
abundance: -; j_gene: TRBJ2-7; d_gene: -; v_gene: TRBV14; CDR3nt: TGTGCCAGCAGCCCTGGACTGAGCTCCTACGAGCAGTACTTC; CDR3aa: CASSPGLSSYEQYF
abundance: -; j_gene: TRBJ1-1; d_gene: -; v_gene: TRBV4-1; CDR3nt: TGCGCCAGCAGCCAAGATAATTGGGAGGCCACTGAAGCTTTCTTT; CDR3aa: CASSQDNWEATEAFF
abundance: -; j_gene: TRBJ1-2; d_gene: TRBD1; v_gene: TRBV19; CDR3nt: TGTGCCAGTAGTCCGGACAGGGTTCAAGGCTACACCTTC; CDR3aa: CASSPDRVQGYTF
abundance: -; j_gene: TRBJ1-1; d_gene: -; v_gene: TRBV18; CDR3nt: TGTGCCAGCTCACCACTGCAGGGATCTAACACTGAAGCTTTCTTT; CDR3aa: CASSPLQGSNTEAFF